The 19 T cell receptor beta chains below come from one sample, sequenced in a study of blood T cell repertoires in COVID-19. Here immunoSEQ multiplex PCR was the method, and the copy in TCRdb shows in-frame clones only, minus some. The data show approximately 400,000 clones, roughly four fifths seen once. Sequenced sample: PBMCs or T cells enriched from blood (not recorded which). The receptors derive from a woman aged 45 to 65 who had recovered from COVID-19.

The chain couples TRBV4-1 to TRBJ2-5, with 10 bases identical to TRBD2. This CDR3 is built from 17 residues. The V segment lost 0 bases and the J segment 5 bases; nucleotides outside the gene matches: 9. Germline CDR1 reads MGHRA; CDR2 reads YSYEKL. CDR3 amino acids: CASSQEASGSSVETQYF. CDR3 DNA sequence: TGCGCCAGCAGCCAAGAGGCTAGCGGGAGTTCGGTGGAGACCCAGTACTTC.

The chain's CDR3 is CASSPPMWSFYEQYF. The CDR3 DNA is TGTGCCAGTAGTCCACCTATGTGGTCTTTTTACGAGCAGTACTTC. The chain links TRBV19 to TRBJ2-7, with D hard to call. The germline V gene has CDR1 LNHDA and CDR2 SQIVND (reference sequence). The CDR3 covers 15 residues. Trimming pared 5 bases from V and 4 bases from J, leaving 18 bases between.

This chain uses TRBV5-6 with TRBJ1-2; D ambiguous. V was cut by 4 bases and J by 8 bases, with 18 bases left in between. Germline assignment: CDR1 SGHDT and CDR2 YYEEEE. This CDR3 is 14 amino acids long. The DNA of the CDR3 is TGTGCCAGCAGCACAACTAGAATCCCTAGGGGCTACACCTTC. It encodes CASSTTRIPRGYTF.

The chain carries TRBV21-1 and TRBJ2-7; the D call of TRBD1 is as the table states it, not checked on the DNA. TRBV21-1 has pseudogene status. CDR3 length: 14 amino acids. In DNA form, the CDR3 reads TGTGCCAGCATTTGGGGCCTAGGTCCCTACGAGCAGTACTTC. Its translation is CASIWGLGPYEQYF.

This clone was recorded only once. J is TRBJ2-7 and V is TRBV7-9; weak D call: TRBD2 (5 bases). V gave up 1 base and J gave up 4 bases, with 11 bases separating them. Germline loops: CDR1 SEHNR, CDR2 FQNEAQ (reference sequence). The CDR3 sequence is 14 residues long. CDR3 in amino acids: CASSLDLAPYEQYF. The CDR3 region has the DNA TGTGCCAGCAGCTTAGACCTAGCACCATACGAGCAGTACTTC.

The gene calls are TRBV19 and TRBJ2-2; D possibly corresponds to TRBD2 (5 bases). Germline-derived CDR1 and CDR2 are LNHDA and SQIVND (reference sequence). Trimming pared 2 bases from V and 7 bases from J, leaving 17 bases between. This CDR3 contains 16 residues. This chain's CDR3 is CASSIPLTRNSGELFF. CDR3 sequence (DNA): TGTGCCAGTAGTATACCCTTAACTAGGAATAGCGGGGAGCTGTTTTTT.

The chain employs TRBV4-2 and TRBJ1-6; D is possibly TRBD1 (5 bases). From germline, CDR1 is LGHNA and CDR2 YNFKEQ. The length of the CDR3 is 16 residues. Trimming shortened V by 1 base and J by 4 bases, and 11 bases separated the two germline ends. The CDR3 DNA reads as TGTGCCAGCAGCCAAGTTGACAGAACATATAATTCACCCCTCCACTTT. This codes for CASSQVDRTYNSPLHF.

J is TRBJ2-1 and V is TRBV7-2; 9 nucleotides line up with TRBD1. V was clipped by 6 bases and J by 9 bases; unmatched bases: 9. The CDR3 totals 14 residues. The germline V gene has CDR1 SGHTA and CDR2 FQGNSA. CDR3 amino acids: CASRFDRGVGEQFF. CDR3 DNA: TGTGCCAGCAGGTTTGACAGGGGGGTAGGTGAGCAGTTCTTC.

The rearrangement uses TRBV18 and TRBJ2-1; TRBD2 might be the D (6 bases). CDR3 size: 14 residues. Germline loops: CDR1 KGHSH, CDR2 LQKENI. V was cut by 1 base and J by 10 bases, with 14 bases left in between. CDR3 in DNA: TGTGCCAGCTCACCACTAGCGGTCCGTCGGGAGCAGTTCTTC. It codes for CASSPLAVRREQFF.

This rearrangement joins TRBV7-9 to TRBJ2-7, with 9 bases lining up with TRBD2. This CDR3 region has 18 residues. V lost 4 bases, J lost 0 bases, and 13 bases stayed unmatched. Germline CDR1 is SEHNR and CDR2 is FQNEAQ (reference sequence). The CDR3 DNA is TGTGCCAGCAGCTCCCCCGGGGCGGGGGGGCGCATCTCCTACGAGCAGTACTTC. This sequence encodes CASSSPGAGGRISYEQYF.

V usage is TRBV9 and J usage is TRBJ2-2; D is perhaps TRBD2 (5 bases). Per the germline V gene, CDR1 is SGDLS and CDR2 is YYNGEE. This CDR3 contains 16 residues. V lost 4 bases and J 1 base, leaving 14 bases between the germline ends. The CDR3 reads CASSLRTGGNTGELFF. CDR3 nucleotide sequence: TGTGCCAGCAGCCTAAGGACTGGAGGGAACACCGGGGAGCTGTTTTTT.

This clone has more than one count but fewer than ten. This rearrangement joins TRBV29-1 to TRBJ2-1, with D hard to call. V was shortened by 7 bases and J by 5 bases, with 9 bases between the two germline ends. CDR3 length: 11 amino acids. Germline CDR1 reads SQVTM; CDR2 reads ANQGSEA. CDR3 loop: CSAWSDNEQFF. The DNA for the CDR3 is TGCAGCGCCTGGTCGGACAATGAGCAGTTCTTC.

The rearrangement links TRBV27 to TRBJ2-5, with TRBD2 as a possible D gene (5 bases). The germline V gene has CDR1 MNHEY and CDR2 SMNVEV (reference sequence). V dropped 3 bases and J dropped 3 bases, with 11 bases sitting between them. The CDR3 is 14 residues long. CDR3 nucleotides: TGTGCCAGCAGTTTGTGGTCGGGAAAAGAGACCCAGTACTTC. This encodes CASSLWSGKETQYF.

This rearrangement joins TRBV19 to TRBJ2-1; 8 bases are a match to TRBD2. The germline V gene has CDR1 LNHDA and CDR2 SQIVND (reference sequence). This CDR3 is built from 16 residues. J gave up 0 bases and V 4 bases, and 5 bases lay outside the gene matches. The DNA for the CDR3 is TGTGCCAGTAGTAATAGCGGGGCCAGCTCCTACAATGAGCAGTTCTTC. Encoded protein: CASSNSGASSYNEQFF.

V usage is TRBV7-2 and J usage is TRBJ1-5, with D maybe TRBD1 (6 bases). The V end lost 6 bases, the J end lost 1 base, and 10 bases lay between the germline ends. The germline V gene encodes CDR1 SGHTA and CDR2 FQGNSA. There are 14 residues in the CDR3. CDR3 in DNA: TGTGCCAGCAGTTATACAGGGAGCAATCAGCCCCAGCATTTT. This gives the protein CASSYTGSNQPQHF.

The rearrangement joins TRBV5-8 to TRBJ1-4; no clear D gene. Germline CDR1 SGHTS, CDR2 YDEGEE. This CDR3 contains 15 residues. V was shortened by 4 bases and J by 7 bases, with 17 bases between the two germline ends. CDR3 in DNA: TGTGCCAGCAGCCAGGATGGAAGGCGGGGTGAAAAACTGTTTTTT. Translated: CASSQDGRRGEKLFF.

This clone has at least ten counts. This sequence joins TRBV4-3 and TRBJ1-2; TRBD1 is a possible D gene (5 bases). CDR3 size: 18 residues. V dropped 4 bases and J dropped 2 bases, with 23 bases sitting between them. Germline CDR1 reads LGHNA; CDR2 reads YSLEER. The CDR3 spells CASSLGHLDPEINYGYTF. The CDR3 coding sequence is TGCGCCAGCAGCCTAGGACATTTGGACCCGGAGATCAACTATGGCTACACCTTC.

The chain couples TRBV11-3 to TRBJ2-1; weak D call: TRBD2 (5 bases). This CDR3 has 11 residues. Trimming pared 0 bases from V and 14 bases from J, leaving 8 bases between. The germline CDR1 and CDR2 sequences are SGHNT and YENEEA. The CDR3 nucleotides read TGTGCCAGCAGCTTAGATATGGAGGAGTTCTTC. This sequence encodes CASSLDMEEFF.

This clone showed up just once. The V call is TRBV5-6, the J call TRBJ2-5; D not certain. Germline CDR1 is SGHDT and CDR2 is YYEEEE. Trimming took 4 bases from V and 0 from J, leaving 10 bases between them. This CDR3 contains 14 residues. CDR3 sequence reads: CASSTQRDQETQYF. The CDR3 DNA reads as TGTGCCAGCAGCACACAACGGGACCAAGAGACCCAGTACTTC.